This T cell receptor (beta chain) is drawn from a study of cytomegalovirus exposure and HLA in healthy donors. The study, taken as a whole, reports: Cytomegalovirus association was assigned to about 180 TCR beta chains. V- and J-gene trimming in TCR beta was tied to a missense DCLRE1C variant by an analysis performed later.

A note on this clone: Its antigen is undetermined.

Per germline, CDR1 ENHRY and CDR2 SYGVKD. The CDR3 spans 15 residues. The V end was cut by 2 bases, the J end by 0 bases, with 11 bases between. Both 60 Vbeta primers and 13 Jbeta primers went into the PCR. The assay was immunoSEQ multiplex PCR, and TCRdb's table has in-frame clones only and misses some. The sample includes some 65,000 clones, over 50% seen only once; the top ten take 2.8%. The receptor comes from a man aged 30 to 45 in good health and CMV-seronegative. The sequencing sample was made of PBMCs. The rearrangement uses TRBV10-3 and TRBJ2-7; D ambiguous. CDR3 DNA: TGTGCCATCAGTGAGGCCCACGCTAGCTCCTACGAGCAGTACTTC. Protein product: CAISEAHASSYEQYF.